Listed below are T cell receptor beta chains from one sample, sequenced in a study of cytomegalovirus exposure and HLA in healthy donors. This table comes from immunoSEQ multiplex PCR, and its TCRdb copy is limited to in-frame clones, with some not included. The sample records 90,000 to 120,000 clones, roughly three quarters being singletons. The sample comprised PBMCs. Every receptor here comes from a woman aged 40-49 years in good health and CMV-seronegative. Both conserved end residues are part of each CDR3. A D gene is named only where the DNA matches it firmly. Only part of the rows carry a size: once, few, many, or a class if the clone is expanded.

d_call,v_call,clone_size,j_call,cdr3_length,cdr3_nt,cdr3_aa
NA,TRBV6-5,NA,TRBJ1-6,13,TGTGCCAGCAGTTACCGACAGAATTCACCCCTCCACTTT,CASSYRQNSPLHF
NA,TRBV15,few,TRBJ2-2,13,TGTGCCACCGGGGCTGGGAACACCGGGGAGCTGTTTTTT,CATGAGNTGELFF
NA,TRBV7-9,once,TRBJ2-5,19,TGTGCCAGCAGCTTCCCTATGGAATCGCGGGGTCCGTACCAAGAGACCCAGTACTTC,CASSFPMESRGPYQETQYF
TRBD1,TRBV6-5,NA,TRBJ2-2,15,TGTGCCAGCAGCCTTACAGGGGAGTACACCGGGGAGCTGTTTTTT,CASSLTGEYTGELFF
NA,TRBV5-1,NA,TRBJ2-3,18,TGCGCCAGCAGCCGGGGGTTGGAGGCCTTTTTAAACACAGATACGCAGTATTTT,CASSRGLEAFLNTDTQYF
TRBD1,TRBV7-4,NA,TRBJ2-1,18,TGTGCCAGCAGCTTAGTAAGGGACAGGGGGCAATTTTACAATGAGCAGTTCTTC,CASSLVRDRGQFYNEQFF
NA,TRBV6-5,NA,TRBJ2-7,16,TGTGCCAGCAGTTACGGTCGCCAGGGGGGCTCCTACGAGCAGTACTTC,CASSYGRQGGSYEQYF
NA,TRBV27,NA,TRBJ1-1,14,TGTGCCAGCAGTTTATCGGCCCTGAACACTGAAGCTTTCTTT,CASSLSALNTEAFF
NA,TRBV5-6,NA,TRBJ1-3,15,TGTGCCAGCAGCTTACAGGGCCGGCTCGGAAACACCATATATTTT,CASSLQGRLGNTIYF
NA,TRBV15,few,TRBJ1-1,15,TGTGCCACCAGCAGAGAGCGGGATACGAACACTGAAGCTTTCTTT,CATSRERDTNTEAFF
NA,TRBV5-1,NA,TRBJ1-1,15,TGCGCCAGCAGCTTGGGGGGGACAATGAACACTGAAGCTTTCTTT,CASSLGGTMNTEAFF
TRBD1,TRBV6-1,few,TRBJ2-7,15,TGTGCCAGCAGGGGACAGGTCAGACCTTCCTACGAGCAGTACTTC,CASRGQVRPSYEQYF
TRBD1,TRBV18,NA,TRBJ2-7,15,TGTGCCAGCTCACCAGGGATACAGGGGAAGTACGAGCAGTACTTC,CASSPGIQGKYEQYF
NA,TRBV2,NA,TRBJ1-2,14,TGTGCCAGCAGTGCGCATACAGGGTGGGATGGCTACACCTTC,CASSAHTGWDGYTF
TRBD2,TRBV28,NA,TRBJ2-7,19,TGTGCCAGCAGCGATCCCGTACGAAGTGGACTAGCGGGAACCTACGAGCAGTACTTC,CASSDPVRSGLAGTYEQYF
NA,TRBV11-3,once,TRBJ2-1,14,TGTGCCAGCAGCTTTGTAAGCGACCACAATGAGCAGTTCTTC,CASSFVSDHNEQFF
NA,TRBV10-3,NA,TRBJ1-1,13,TGTGCCATCAGCCCCCGGGAGTTGGGGTCAGCTTTCTTT,CAISPRELGSAFF
TRBD1,TRBV28,NA,TRBJ2-5,17,TGTGCCAGCAGTCCCAGTGCGGGCCACAGGGGCCAAGAGACCCAGTACTTC,CASSPSAGHRGQETQYF
NA,TRBV7-6,few,TRBJ2-7,14,TGTGCCAGCAGCCCGAACCCCAGGGCCTACGAGCAGTACTTC,CASSPNPRAYEQYF